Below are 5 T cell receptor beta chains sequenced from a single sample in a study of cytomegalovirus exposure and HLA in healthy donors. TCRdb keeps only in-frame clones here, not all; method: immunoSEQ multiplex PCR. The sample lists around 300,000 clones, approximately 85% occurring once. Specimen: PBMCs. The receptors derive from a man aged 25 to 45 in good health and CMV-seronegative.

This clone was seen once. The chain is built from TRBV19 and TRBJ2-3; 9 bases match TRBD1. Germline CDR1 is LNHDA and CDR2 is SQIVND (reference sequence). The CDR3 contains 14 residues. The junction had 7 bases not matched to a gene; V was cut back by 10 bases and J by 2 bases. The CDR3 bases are TGTGCCACTACAGACAGGGGGGTCACAGATACGCAGTATTTT. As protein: CATTDRGVTDTQYF.

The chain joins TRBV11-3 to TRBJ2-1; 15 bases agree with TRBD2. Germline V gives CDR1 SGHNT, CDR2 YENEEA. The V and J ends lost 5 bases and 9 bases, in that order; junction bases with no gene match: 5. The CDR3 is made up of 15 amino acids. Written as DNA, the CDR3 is TGTGCCAGCAGCCAGGGACTAGCGGGGGGTATTGAGCAGTTCTTC. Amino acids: CASSQGLAGGIEQFF.

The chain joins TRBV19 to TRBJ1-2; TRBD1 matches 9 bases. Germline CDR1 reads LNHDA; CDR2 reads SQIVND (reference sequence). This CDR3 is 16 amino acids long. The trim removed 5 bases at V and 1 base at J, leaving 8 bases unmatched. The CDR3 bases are TGTGCCAGTAGTTCTCAACCGGGACAGGGTAACTATGGCTACACCTTC. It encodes CASSSQPGQGNYGYTF.

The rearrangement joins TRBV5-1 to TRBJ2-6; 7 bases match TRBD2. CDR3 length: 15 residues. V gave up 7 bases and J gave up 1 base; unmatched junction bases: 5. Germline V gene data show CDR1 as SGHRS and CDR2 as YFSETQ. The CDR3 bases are TGCGCCAGCCATTCGGGGGGTTCTGGGGCCAACGTCCTGACTTTC. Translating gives CASHSGGSGANVLTF.

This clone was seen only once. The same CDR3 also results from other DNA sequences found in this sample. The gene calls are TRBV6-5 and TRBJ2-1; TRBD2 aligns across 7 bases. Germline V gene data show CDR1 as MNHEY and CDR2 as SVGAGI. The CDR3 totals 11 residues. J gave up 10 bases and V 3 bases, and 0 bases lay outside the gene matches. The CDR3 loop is CASSYSGEQFF. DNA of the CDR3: TGTGCCAGCAGTTATAGCGGGGAGCAGTTCTTC.